Listed below are T cell receptor beta chains from one sample, sequenced in a study of CD8+ T cells in alopecia areata. Clones were read by immunoSEQ multiplex PCR, and TCRdb kept only the in-frame ones, dropping some. The table shows 150,000 to 200,000 clones, with just over 65% occurring only once. The starting material was CD4+ T cells sorted from blood, obtained at week 4, from a patient treated with tofacitinib. All receptors come from a human donor with alopecia areata. Each CDR3 is given with its conserved first and last residue. A D gene is named only where the DNA matches it firmly. Where a row states a size, it is once, few, many or the class of an expanded clone; other rows omit it.

CDR3,DNA,D,J,V,size
CASSSPYKNTEAFF,TGTGCCAGCAGCTCGCCCTATAAAAACACTGAAGCTTTCTTT,.,TRBJ1-1,TRBV7-2,.
CAWSEDQDQPQHF,TGTGCCTGGAGTGAGGACCAAGATCAGCCCCAGCATTTT,.,TRBJ1-5,TRBV30,once
CASSPGGTQGMAFF,TGCGCCAGCAGCCCGGGGGGGACTCAGGGGATGGCTTTCTTT,.,TRBJ1-1,TRBV5-1,.
CAWSTGLGNEQFF,TGTGCCTGGAGTACTGGTCTCGGCAATGAGCAGTTCTTC,.,TRBJ2-1,TRBV30,.
CASSGLPQGAGGYTF,TGTGCCAGCAGCGGACTACCCCAGGGGGCGGGAGGCTACACCTTC,TRBD1,TRBJ1-2,TRBV9,.
CASSSPLAEQYF,TGTGCCAGCAGTAGCCCCCTGGCCGAGCAGTACTTC,.,TRBJ2-7,TRBV27,.
CSVAGLAGPQETQYF,TGCAGCGTCGCCGGACTAGCGGGGCCCCAAGAGACCCAGTACTTC,TRBD2,TRBJ2-5,TRBV29-1,.
CASSSGQGDYYEQYF,TGTGCCAGCAGTTCAGGACAGGGGGACTACTACGAGCAGTACTTC,TRBD1,TRBJ2-7,TRBV27,.
CASSLGLNTEAFF,TGCGCCAGCAGCTTGGGTCTTAACACTGAAGCTTTCTTT,.,TRBJ1-1,TRBV5-1,once
CASSPWAGEGTQYF,TGTGCCAGCAGCCCGTGGGCAGGCGAGGGGACCCAGTACTTC,.,TRBJ2-5,TRBV7-3,.
CSVEVAGKGETQYF,TGCAGCGTTGAAGTAGCGGGGAAGGGAGAGACCCAGTACTTC,TRBD2,TRBJ2-5,TRBV29-1,.
CASEEVNSPLHF,TGTGCCAGCGAGGAAGTGAATTCACCCCTCCACTTT,.,TRBJ1-6,TRBV2,.
CASSQASMGNYGYTF,TGTGCCAGCAGCCAAGCTTCCATGGGAAACTATGGCTACACCTTC,.,TRBJ1-2,TRBV4-2,once
CASSPLTGEETQYF,TGTGCCAGCTCACCGCTAACAGGGGAAGAGACCCAGTACTTC,TRBD1,TRBJ2-5,TRBV18,.
CASSQTDRDQPQHF,TGCGCCAGCAGCCAGACCGACAGGGATCAGCCCCAGCATTTT,TRBD1,TRBJ1-5,TRBV4-3,.
CASSLYGRGDNEQFF,TGTGCCAGCAGTCTATACGGGAGAGGGGACAATGAGCAGTTCTTC,.,TRBJ2-1,TRBV2,.
CASSEDRSGANVLTF,TGTGCCAGCAGTGAAGACCGCTCTGGGGCCAACGTCCTGACTTTC,.,TRBJ2-6,TRBV25-1,.
CAISDLAGYQETQYF,TGTGCCATCAGTGATCTAGCGGGCTACCAAGAGACCCAGTACTTC,TRBD2,TRBJ2-5,TRBV10-3,.
CASSLDPRWETQYF,TGTGCCAGCAGCTTAGACCCGCGGTGGGAGACCCAGTACTTC,.,TRBJ2-5,TRBV7-2,.
CASSLGLLTGNTIYF,TGTGCCAGCAGCTTGGGACTTTTAACTGGAAACACCATATATTTT,.,TRBJ1-3,TRBV5-6,.
CAWSEPPGAFF,TGTGCCTGGAGTGAACCCCCCGGAGCTTTCTTT,.,TRBJ1-1,TRBV30,once
CASSLTGTGNQPQHF,TGCGCCAGCAGCCTCACCGGGACAGGGAATCAGCCCCAGCATTTT,TRBD1,TRBJ1-5,TRBV4-1,.
CAWRAGGGRETQYF,TGTGCCTGGAGGGCCGGGGGCGGTCGGGAGACCCAGTACTTC,.,TRBJ2-5,TRBV30,few
CASSQVGEQGAFF,TGCGCCAGCAGCCAAGTTGGAGAACAGGGAGCTTTCTTT,.,TRBJ1-1,TRBV4-1,few
CASILGLADTQYF,TGTGCCAGCATCCTGGGGCTCGCAGATACGCAGTATTTT,.,TRBJ2-3,TRBV7-9,few
CASSLLTGLTDTQYF,TGTGCCAGCAGCCTCCTGACAGGGTTGACAGATACGCAGTATTTT,TRBD1,TRBJ2-3,TRBV5-8,.
CAWSGVTGSSPLHF,TGTGCCTGGAGTGGGGTTACAGGGAGTTCACCCCTCCACTTT,.,TRBJ1-6,TRBV30,.
CASSPLGDVASPLHF,TGTGCCAGCTCACCACTCGGCGATGTCGCCTCACCCCTCCACTTT,.,TRBJ1-6,TRBV18,.
CSVKKRGRGDTQYF,TGCAGCGTAAAAAAGCGGGGGCGGGGAGATACGCAGTATTTT,TRBD2,TRBJ2-3,TRBV29-1,.
CASSLSTATYNEQFF,TGTGCCAGCAGTTTAAGCACTGCCACCTACAATGAGCAGTTCTTC,.,TRBJ2-1,TRBV27,few
CSAPDRDYEQYF,TGCAGCGCCCCGGACAGGGACTACGAGCAGTACTTC,TRBD1,TRBJ2-7,TRBV29-1,.
CSVGRDAHSGANVLTF,TGCAGCGTTGGCCGGGACGCCCACTCTGGGGCCAACGTCCTGACTTTC,.,TRBJ2-6,TRBV29-1,.
CASSPRSGVSDTQYF,TGTGCCAGCTCACCACGGAGCGGGGTTTCGGATACGCAGTATTTT,TRBD2,TRBJ2-3,TRBV18,.
CASSLRDEGYTF,TGCGCCAGCAGCTTGAGGGACGAAGGCTACACCTTC,.,TRBJ1-2,TRBV5-1,.
CSGYAGQETQYF,TGCAGCGGGTACGCGGGGCAAGAGACCCAGTACTTC,.,TRBJ2-5,TRBV29-1,.
CAWTLGVDQPQHF,TGTGCCTGGACTTTAGGGGTCGATCAGCCCCAGCATTTT,.,TRBJ1-5,TRBV30,.
CSVGRPDTGELFF,TGCAGCGTTGGACGGCCCGACACCGGGGAGCTGTTTTTT,.,TRBJ2-2,TRBV29-1,.
CATRGEGQPQHF,TGCGCCACTCGGGGGGAGGGTCAGCCCCAGCATTTT,.,TRBJ1-5,TRBV23-1,.
CASKSAIGGGYTF,TGTGCCAGCAAGTCCGCTATAGGCGGCGGCTACACCTTC,.,TRBJ1-2,TRBV6-6,once
CSVVPYSTDTQYF,TGCAGCGTTGTGCCATATAGCACAGATACGCAGTATTTT,.,TRBJ2-3,TRBV29-1,few
CATSRSGLGKVRGGELFF,TGTGCCACCAGCAGAAGCGGCCTCGGAAAGGTCCGTGGCGGGGAGCTGTTTTTT,.,TRBJ2-2,TRBV15,few
CASSLRGRGSPLHF,TGTGCCAGCAGCTTAAGGGGGAGGGGATCACCCCTCCACTTT,.,TRBJ1-6,TRBV13,.
CSVAQAREQYF,TGCAGCGTTGCGCAGGCCCGGGAGCAGTACTTC,.,TRBJ2-7,TRBV29-1,.
CASTPGKHNEKLFF,TGTGCCAGCACCCCCGGCAAACATAATGAAAAACTGTTTTTT,.,TRBJ1-4,TRBV2,few
CASSFTGTNSYEQYF,TGCGCCAGCAGCTTTACAGGTACAAACTCCTACGAGCAGTACTTC,.,TRBJ2-7,TRBV5-1,few
CATSREQGGNSPLHF,TGTGCCACCTCTCGGGAACAGGGAGGTAATTCACCCCTCCACTTT,.,TRBJ1-6,TRBV27,.
CASSLGNTQYF,TGTGCCAGCAGTTTGGGGAATACGCAGTATTTT,.,TRBJ2-3,TRBV28,.
CASSLDRSYGYTF,TGTGCCAGCAGCTTAGACAGGTCTTATGGCTACACCTTC,.,TRBJ1-2,TRBV13,.
CASSVELAPTDTQYF,TGTGCCAGCAGCGTAGAGCTAGCGCCCACAGATACGCAGTATTTT,.,TRBJ2-3,TRBV9,.
CSVGTGTRHTPENQPQHF,TGCAGCGTGGGGACAGGGACCAGACACACTCCGGAGAATCAGCCCCAGCATTTT,TRBD1,TRBJ1-5,TRBV29-1,.
CSVLTSGVETQYF,TGCAGCGTTTTGACTAGCGGGGTTGAGACCCAGTACTTC,TRBD2,TRBJ2-5,TRBV29-1,few
CSVAPTGEKLFF,TGCAGCGTTGCCCCGACGGGTGAAAAACTGTTTTTT,.,TRBJ1-4,TRBV29-1,.
CASSQGLLAKNIQYF,TGTGCCAGCAGCCAGGGCCTACTAGCCAAAAACATTCAGTACTTC,.,TRBJ2-4,TRBV7-9,.
CASSTLAGGPSTDTQYF,TGTGCCAGCAGCACACTAGCGGGGGGGCCTTCCACAGATACGCAGTATTTT,TRBD2,TRBJ2-3,TRBV9,.
CASSQAGQGSYEQYF,TGCGCCAGCAGCCAAGCGGGACAGGGCTCCTACGAGCAGTACTTC,TRBD1,TRBJ2-7,TRBV4-1,once
CAWSRIEAFF,TGTGCCTGGAGTCGCATAGAAGCTTTCTTT,.,TRBJ1-1,TRBV30,.
CASSPGDTNTQYF,TGCGCCAGCAGCCCAGGCGACACGAATACGCAGTATTTT,.,TRBJ2-3,TRBV5-1,few
CASSVSPHSYEQYF,TGTGCCAGCAGCGTATCGCCCCACTCCTACGAGCAGTACTTC,.,TRBJ2-7,TRBV9,.
CASSLEAGEQFF,TGTGCCAGCAGCCTAGAGGCGGGTGAGCAGTTCTTC,.,TRBJ2-1,TRBV7-9,.